The rows below give T cell receptor beta chains drawn from one sample of a study of blood T cell repertoires in COVID-19. This table comes from immunoSEQ multiplex PCR, and its TCRdb copy is limited to in-frame clones, with some not included. The sample contains roughly 99,000 clones, roughly 90% of which appear only once. The material sequenced was peripheral blood. The receptors derive from a man in his forties with active or convalescent COVID-19. Each CDR3 is given with its conserved first and last residue. D genes are given only for firm matches. Rows give clone size only sometimes, using once, few, many, or a class for an expanded clone.

D gene,V gene,clone size,J gene,CDR3 DNA,CDR3 protein
.,TRBV19,.,TRBJ1-3,TGTGCCAGTAGTATTAATCGACAGGCCGGAAACACCATATATTTT,CASSINRQAGNTIYF
.,TRBV5-4,.,TRBJ2-5,TGTGCCAGCAGCTTGCCAGGGTTCAAAGAGACCCAGTACTTC,CASSLPGFKETQYF
TRBD2,TRBV11-1,.,TRBJ2-7,TGTGCCAGCAGCCTGGGACTAGCGGGGTACGAGCAGTACTTC,CASSLGLAGYEQYF
.,TRBV28,.,TRBJ2-1,TGTGCCAGCACCCCGGGGGCTAGCGGATACAATGAGCAGTTCTTC,CASTPGASGYNEQFF
.,TRBV11-1,.,TRBJ2-5,TGTGCCAGCAGCTTGCGACTCTCACAAGAGACCCAGTACTTC,CASSLRLSQETQYF
.,TRBV3-1/TRBV3-2,.,TRBJ2-4,TGTGCCAGCAGCCAAGACTATGGCACAGAGCTAGCCAAAAACATTCAGTACTTC,CASSQDYGTELAKNIQYF
.,TRBV10-3,few,TRBJ2-3,TGTGCCATCAGTGAGTCTGTCGTTGTTTCTGACTATCCAGATACGCAGTATTTT,CAISESVVVSDYPDTQYF
.,TRBV19,.,TRBJ1-3,TGTGCCAGTAGTATGGGGATGGACTTCTCTGGAAACACCATATATTTT,CASSMGMDFSGNTIYF
.,TRBV21-1,.,TRBJ2-7,TGTGCCAGCAGCAGAGACCGGGACAGGGGCTACGAGCAGTACTTC,CASSRDRDRGYEQYF
.,TRBV7-2,.,TRBJ1-1,TGTGCCAGCAGCTTAGGGAGGGGGAACACTGAAGCTTTCTTT,CASSLGRGNTEAFF
.,TRBV18,few,TRBJ1-1,TGTGCCAGCTCACCCAGGGTTGTATTCACTGAAGCTTTCTTT,CASSPRVVFTEAFF
.,TRBV30,once,TRBJ1-1,TGTGCCTGGATCGGGGACGGGGGGATTACTGAAGCTTTCTTT,CAWIGDGGITEAFF
.,TRBV19,.,TRBJ2-6,TGTGCCAGTAGTATACTAGGGGAATCTGGGGCCAACGTCCTGACTTTC,CASSILGESGANVLTF
TRBD1,TRBV28,once,TRBJ2-2,TGTGCCAGCAGGGGGACAGGTAACACCGGGGAGCTGTTTTTT,CASRGTGNTGELFF
TRBD2,TRBV11-2,.,TRBJ2-1,TGTGCCAGCAGCTTAGTCCAGCGGGAGGGCCCCCACAATGAGCAGTTCTTC,CASSLVQREGPHNEQFF
.,TRBV5-1,few,TRBJ2-6,TGCGCCAGCAGCCCCGGTGGGCCTGGGGCCAACGTCCTGACTTTC,CASSPGGPGANVLTF
.,TRBV28,.,TRBJ1-3,TGTGCCAGCAAGGGGGTCCAAGCTGGAAACACCATATATTTT,CASKGVQAGNTIYF
TRBD1,TRBV5-1,.,TRBJ2-7,TGCGCCAGCAGCTGGCGGACAGGGCTCGACTCCTACGAGCAGTACTTC,CASSWRTGLDSYEQYF
TRBD2,TRBV6-6,.,TRBJ2-1,TGTGCCAGCAGTGCGGCGGCGGGAGTAGGGAATGAGCAGTTCTTC,CASSAAAGVGNEQFF
TRBD1,TRBV4-3,many,TRBJ1-6,TGCGCCAGCAGCCAAGATGGACAGGGACGATTGGGTTCACCCCTCCACTTT,CASSQDGQGRLGSPLHF
.,TRBV7-2,.,TRBJ2-1,TGTGCCAGCAGCCCCGAGGGCTATTCCCTTTACAATGAGCAGTTCTTC,CASSPEGYSLYNEQFF
.,TRBV9,.,TRBJ1-2,TGTGCCAGCAGCGTAGGCGCACAGGGTAGTTACTATGGCTACACCTTC,CASSVGAQGSYYGYTF
TRBD2,TRBV3-1/TRBV3-2,.,TRBJ2-7,TGTGCCAGCAGCCAAAGGTTCGGGACTAGCGGGGTTAACTACGAGCAGTACTTC,CASSQRFGTSGVNYEQYF
.,TRBV7-2,.,TRBJ1-2,TGTGCCAGCAGCCCCCAGGGGAGTGGTGGCTACACCTTC,CASSPQGSGGYTF
.,TRBV30,.,TRBJ1-4,TGTGCCTGGAGTCCTTACCGGGGTATCTCTTTTGAAAAACTGTTTTTT,CAWSPYRGISFEKLFF
.,TRBV21-1,.,TRBJ2-1,TGTGCCAGCAGCAAACTGAGGGGGTTAACCTACAATGAGCAGTTCTTC,CASSKLRGLTYNEQFF
.,TRBV6-2/TRBV6-3,once,TRBJ2-5,TGTGCCAGCAGTTCTACCCAACGAGAGACCCAGTACTTC,CASSSTQRETQYF
TRBD2,TRBV10-1,few,TRBJ2-7,TGCGCCAGCAGTCCCGGACTAGCGGGAGCCTACGAGCAGTACTTC,CASSPGLAGAYEQYF
.,TRBV27,few,TRBJ2-2,TGTGCCAGCAGGTGGGGCTCGAACACCGGGGAGCTGTTTTTT,CASRWGSNTGELFF